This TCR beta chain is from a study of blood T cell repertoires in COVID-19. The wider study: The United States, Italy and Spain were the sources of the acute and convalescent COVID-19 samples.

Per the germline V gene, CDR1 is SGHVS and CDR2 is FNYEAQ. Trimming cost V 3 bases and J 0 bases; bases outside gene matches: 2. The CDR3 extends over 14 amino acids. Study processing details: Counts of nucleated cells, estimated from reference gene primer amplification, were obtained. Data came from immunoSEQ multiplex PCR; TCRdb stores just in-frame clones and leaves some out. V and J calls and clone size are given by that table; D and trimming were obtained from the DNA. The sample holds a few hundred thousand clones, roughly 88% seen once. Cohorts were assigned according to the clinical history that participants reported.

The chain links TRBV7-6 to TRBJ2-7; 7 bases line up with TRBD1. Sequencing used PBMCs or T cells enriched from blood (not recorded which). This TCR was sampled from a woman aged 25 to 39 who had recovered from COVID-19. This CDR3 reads CASSFNRGSYEQYF. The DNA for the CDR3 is TGTGCCAGCAGCTTCAACAGGGGCTCCTACGAGCAGTACTTC.